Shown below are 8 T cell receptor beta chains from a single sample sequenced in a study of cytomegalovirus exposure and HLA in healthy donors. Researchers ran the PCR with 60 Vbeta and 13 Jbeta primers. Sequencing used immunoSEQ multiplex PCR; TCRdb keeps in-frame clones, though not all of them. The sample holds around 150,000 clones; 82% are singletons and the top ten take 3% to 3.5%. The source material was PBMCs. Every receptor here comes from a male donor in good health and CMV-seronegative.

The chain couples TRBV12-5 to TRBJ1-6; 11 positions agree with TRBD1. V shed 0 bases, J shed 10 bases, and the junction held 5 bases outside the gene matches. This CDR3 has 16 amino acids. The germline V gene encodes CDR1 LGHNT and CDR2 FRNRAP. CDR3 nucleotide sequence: TGTGCTAGTGGTTTGGTATTGGGACAGGGGGACTCACCCCTCCACTTT. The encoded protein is CASGLVLGQGDSPLHF.

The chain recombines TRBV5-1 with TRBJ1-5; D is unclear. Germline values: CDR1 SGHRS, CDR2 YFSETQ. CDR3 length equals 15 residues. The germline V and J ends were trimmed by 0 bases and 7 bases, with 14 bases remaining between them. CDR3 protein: CASSLDGLSGQPQHF. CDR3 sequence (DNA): TGCGCCAGCAGCTTGGACGGGCTCTCGGGGCAGCCCCAGCATTTT.

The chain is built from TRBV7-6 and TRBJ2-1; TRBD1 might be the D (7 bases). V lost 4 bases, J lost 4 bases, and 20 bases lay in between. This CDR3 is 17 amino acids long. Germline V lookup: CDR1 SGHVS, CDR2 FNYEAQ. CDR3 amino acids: CASSSRITGEAYNEQFF. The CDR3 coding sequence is TGTGCCAGCAGCTCCAGGATTACAGGGGAGGCTTACAATGAGCAGTTCTTC. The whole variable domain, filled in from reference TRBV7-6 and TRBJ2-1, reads GAGVSQSPRYKVTKRGQDVALRCDPISGHVSLYWYRQALGQGPEFLTYFNYEAQQDKSGLPNDRFSAERPEGSISTLTIQRTEQRDSAMYRCASSSRITGEAYNEQFFGPGTRLTVL.

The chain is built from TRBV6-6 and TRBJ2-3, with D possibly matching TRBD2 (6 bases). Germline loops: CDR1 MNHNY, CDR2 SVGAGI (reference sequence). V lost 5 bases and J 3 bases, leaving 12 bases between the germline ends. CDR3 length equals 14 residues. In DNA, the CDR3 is TGTGCCAGCAGTGGAGGGTCTGTGACAGATACGCAGTATTTT. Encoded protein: CASSGGSVTDTQYF.

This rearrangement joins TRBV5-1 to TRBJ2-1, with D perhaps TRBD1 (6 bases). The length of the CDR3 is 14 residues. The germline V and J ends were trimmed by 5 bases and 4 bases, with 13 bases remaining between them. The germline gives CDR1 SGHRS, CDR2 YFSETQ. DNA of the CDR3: TGCGCCAGCAGTCTGGACAGACCATACAATGAGCAGTTCTTC. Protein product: CASSLDRPYNEQFF.

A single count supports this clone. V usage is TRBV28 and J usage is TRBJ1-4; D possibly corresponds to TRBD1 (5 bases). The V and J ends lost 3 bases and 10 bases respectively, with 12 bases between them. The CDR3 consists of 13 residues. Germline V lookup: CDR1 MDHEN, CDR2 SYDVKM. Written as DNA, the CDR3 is TGTGCCAGCAGTTTTCCACAGGCTCGAAAACTGTTTTTT. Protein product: CASSFPQARKLFF.

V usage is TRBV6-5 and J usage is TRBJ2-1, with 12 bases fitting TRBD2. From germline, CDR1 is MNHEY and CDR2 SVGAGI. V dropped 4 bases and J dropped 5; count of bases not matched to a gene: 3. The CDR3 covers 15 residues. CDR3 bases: TGTGCCAGCAGTTCCCCTAGCGGGGGGGACAATGAGCAGTTCTTC. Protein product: CASSSPSGGDNEQFF.

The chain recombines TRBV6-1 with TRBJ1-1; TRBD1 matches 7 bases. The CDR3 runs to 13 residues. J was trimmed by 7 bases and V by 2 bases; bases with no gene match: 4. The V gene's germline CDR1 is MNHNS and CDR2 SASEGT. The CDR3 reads CASSERDRDEAFF. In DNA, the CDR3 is TGTGCCAGCAGTGAAAGAGACAGGGATGAAGCTTTCTTT.